This T cell receptor (beta chain) was identified during a study of cytomegalovirus exposure and HLA in healthy donors. Study-level results: Cytomegalovirus-associated TCR beta chains were listed, numbering under 200.

Some clones are missing from TCRdb's copy, which holds only in-frame ones; the method was immunoSEQ multiplex PCR. This table has 150,000 to 200,000 clones, more than 70% appearing once. Deletions cut 6 bases from V and 4 bases from J, with 7 bases between. Per germline, CDR1 SNHLY and CDR2 FYNNEI. The CDR3 extends over 11 amino acids. Of note for this clone: Its antigen is unknown.

Sequenced input: PBMCs. The clonotype originates from a man aged 25-40 years in good health and CMV-seropositive. The chain joins TRBV2 to TRBJ2-7; possible D gene TRBD2, 5 bases. CDR3 sequence: CASREVYEQYF. The DNA for the CDR3 is TGTGCCAGCAGGGAGGTTTACGAGCAGTACTTC.